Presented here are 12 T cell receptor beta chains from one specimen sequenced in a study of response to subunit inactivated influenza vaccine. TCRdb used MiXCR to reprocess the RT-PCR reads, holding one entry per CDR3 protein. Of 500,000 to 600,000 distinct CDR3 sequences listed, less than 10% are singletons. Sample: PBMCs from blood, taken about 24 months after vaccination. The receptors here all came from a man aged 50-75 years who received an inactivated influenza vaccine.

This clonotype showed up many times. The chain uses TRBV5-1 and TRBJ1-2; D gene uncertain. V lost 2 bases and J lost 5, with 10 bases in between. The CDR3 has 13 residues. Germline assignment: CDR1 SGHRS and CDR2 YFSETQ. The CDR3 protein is CASSFGDMYGYTF. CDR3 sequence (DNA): TGCGCCAGCAGCTTCGGCGATATGTATGGCTACACCTTC.

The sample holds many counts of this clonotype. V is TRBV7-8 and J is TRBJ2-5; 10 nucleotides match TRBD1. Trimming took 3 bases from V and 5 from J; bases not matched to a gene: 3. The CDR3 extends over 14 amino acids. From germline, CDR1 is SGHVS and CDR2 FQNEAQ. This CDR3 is CASSLGQGMETQYF. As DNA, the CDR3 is TGTGCCAGCAGCTTGGGACAGGGGATGGAGACCCAGTACTTC.

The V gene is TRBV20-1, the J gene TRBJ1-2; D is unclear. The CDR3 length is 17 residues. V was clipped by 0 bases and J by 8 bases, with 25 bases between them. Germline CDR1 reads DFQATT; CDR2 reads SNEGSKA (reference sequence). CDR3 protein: CSARDYRAGRPRWGYTF. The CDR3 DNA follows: TGCAGTGCTAGAGATTACCGGGCAGGTCGCCCCAGGTGGGGCTACACCTTC.

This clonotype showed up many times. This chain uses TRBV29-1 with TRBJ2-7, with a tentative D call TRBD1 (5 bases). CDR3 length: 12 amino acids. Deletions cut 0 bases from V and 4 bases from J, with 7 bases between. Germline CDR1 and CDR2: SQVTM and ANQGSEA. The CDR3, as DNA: TGCAGCGTTGAAGATGGACAATACGAGCAGTACTTC. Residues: CSVEDGQYEQYF.

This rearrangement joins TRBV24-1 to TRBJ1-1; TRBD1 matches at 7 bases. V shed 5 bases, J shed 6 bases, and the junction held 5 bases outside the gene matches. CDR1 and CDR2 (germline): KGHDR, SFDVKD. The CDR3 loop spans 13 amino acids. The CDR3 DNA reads TGTGCCACCAGTGCCACAGGGGACCCTGAAGCTTTCTTT. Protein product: CATSATGDPEAFF.

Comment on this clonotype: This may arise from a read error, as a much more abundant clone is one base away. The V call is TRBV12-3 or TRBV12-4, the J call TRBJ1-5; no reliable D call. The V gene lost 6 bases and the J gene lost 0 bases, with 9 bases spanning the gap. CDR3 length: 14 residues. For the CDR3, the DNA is TGTGCCAGCAGAGAACCGACTAGCAATCAGCCCCAGCATTTT. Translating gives CASREPTSNQPQHF.

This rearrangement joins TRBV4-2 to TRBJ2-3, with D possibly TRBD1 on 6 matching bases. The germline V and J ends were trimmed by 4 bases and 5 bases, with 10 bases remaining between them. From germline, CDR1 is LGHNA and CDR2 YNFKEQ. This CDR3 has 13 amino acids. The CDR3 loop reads CASSRATGDTQYF. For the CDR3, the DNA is TGTGCCAGCAGCCGCGCGACAGGAGATACGCAGTATTTT.

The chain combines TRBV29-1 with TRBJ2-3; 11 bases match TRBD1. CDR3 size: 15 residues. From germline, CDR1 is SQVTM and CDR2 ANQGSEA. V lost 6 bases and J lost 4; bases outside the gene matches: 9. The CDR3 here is CSVSPGTGGADTQYF. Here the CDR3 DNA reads TGCAGCGTCTCGCCGGGGACAGGGGGGGCAGATACGCAGTATTTT.

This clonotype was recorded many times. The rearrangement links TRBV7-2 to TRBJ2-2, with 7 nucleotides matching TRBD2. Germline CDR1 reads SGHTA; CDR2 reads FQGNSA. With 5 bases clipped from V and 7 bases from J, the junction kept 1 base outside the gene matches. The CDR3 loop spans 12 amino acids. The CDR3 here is CASSGGVGELFF. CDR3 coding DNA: TGTGCCAGCAGCGGGGGGGTCGGGGAGCTGTTTTTT.

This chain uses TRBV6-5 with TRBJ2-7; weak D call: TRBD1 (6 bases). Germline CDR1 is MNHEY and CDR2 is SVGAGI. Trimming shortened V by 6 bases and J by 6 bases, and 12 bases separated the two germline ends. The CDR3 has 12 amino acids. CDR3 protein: CASSRQGLEQYF. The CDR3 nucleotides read TGTGCCAGCAGCCGCCAGGGGCTCGAGCAGTACTTC.

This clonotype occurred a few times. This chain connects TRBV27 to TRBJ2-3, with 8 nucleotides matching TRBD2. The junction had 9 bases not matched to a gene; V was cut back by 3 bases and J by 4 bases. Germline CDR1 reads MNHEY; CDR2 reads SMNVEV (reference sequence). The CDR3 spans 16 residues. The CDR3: CASSFTGLVSADTQYF. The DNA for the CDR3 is TGTGCCAGCAGTTTCACGGGACTAGTTTCAGCAGATACGCAGTATTTT.

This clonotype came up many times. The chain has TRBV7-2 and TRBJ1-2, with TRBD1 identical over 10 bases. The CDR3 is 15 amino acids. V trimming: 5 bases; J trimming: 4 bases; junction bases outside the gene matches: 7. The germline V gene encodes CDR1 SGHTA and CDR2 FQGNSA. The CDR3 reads CASSQTGTGAYGYTF. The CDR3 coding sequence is TGTGCCAGCAGCCAAACGGGGACAGGGGCCTATGGCTACACCTTC. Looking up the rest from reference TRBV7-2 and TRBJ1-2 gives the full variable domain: GAGVSQSPSNKVTEKGKDVELRCDPISGHTALYWYRQSLGQGLEFLIYFQGNSAPDKSGLPSDRFSAERTGGSVSTLTIQRTQQEDSAVYLCASSQTGTGAYGYTFGSGTRLTVV.